This T cell receptor (beta chain) came from a study of memory CD8 T cells in hepatitis C reinfection. Study context: A couple of donors cleared primary HCV but became chronic after reinfection.

Time point noted: peak reinfection, 3 to 8 weeks after reinfection detection. The sorted cells went straight to TCR sequencing with no prior in vitro expansion. Control naive CD8 T cells came from a couple of donors at all three reinfection time points. Overall study results and limits: Conclusions on public clonotypes and secondary clearance were not definitive with about 5 donors.

Assay: immunoSEQ multiplex PCR; the TCRdb copy retains only in-frame clones and omits some. The sample shows 44,000 or so clones, around 89% of them seen only once. This clone has only one observation. Its antigen is currently unknown. Per germline, CDR1 MNHNS and CDR2 SASEGT. V was pared by 6 bases and J by 5 bases, with 10 bases of the junction left unmatched. CDR3 length: 15 amino acids. The receptor was derived from a young man with hepatitis C virus infection. The chain carries TRBV6-1 and TRBJ2-7, with TRBD2 identical over 10 bases. Specimen: naive CD8+ T cells sorted from blood. In nucleotides, the CDR3 is TGTGCCAGCAGAGATACGGCTAGCGGGAGCCACGAGCAGTACTTC. Translating gives CASRDTASGSHEQYF.